This TCR beta chain is drawn from a study of PD-L1 blockade in urothelial cancer. Study-wide context: A median of roughly 130,000 T cells was found in the blood samples.

Clones were read by immunoSEQ multiplex PCR, and TCRdb kept only the in-frame ones, dropping some. This sample carries approximately 47,000 clones, roughly four fifths of them seen once, and the ten largest clones take 1.5% to 2%. Specified time point: pretreatment peripheral blood. Germline V gives CDR1 ENHRY, CDR2 SYGVKD. This CDR3 has 12 amino acids. Trimming pared 11 bases from V and 5 bases from J, leaving 15 bases between. Sequenced material: PBMCs, taken around atezolizumab (anti-PD-L1) treatment. The chain uses TRBV10-3 and TRBJ1-1, with D perhaps TRBD1 (5 bases). The receptor was isolated from a man aged 45-65 years with urothelial cancer. The DNA for the CDR3 is TGTGCCGCCAGGGCCTCCGGGACTGAAGCTTTCTTT. It codes for CAARASGTEAFF.